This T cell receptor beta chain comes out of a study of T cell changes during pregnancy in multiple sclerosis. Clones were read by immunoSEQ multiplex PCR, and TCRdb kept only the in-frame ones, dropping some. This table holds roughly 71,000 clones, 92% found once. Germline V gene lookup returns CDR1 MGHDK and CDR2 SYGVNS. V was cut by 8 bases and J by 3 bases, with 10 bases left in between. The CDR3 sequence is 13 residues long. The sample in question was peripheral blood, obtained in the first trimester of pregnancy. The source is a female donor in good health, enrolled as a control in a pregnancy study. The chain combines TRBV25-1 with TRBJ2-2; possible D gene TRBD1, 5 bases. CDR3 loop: CASGLGHTGELFF. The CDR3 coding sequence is TGTGCCAGCGGGTTGGGGCACACCGGGGAGCTGTTTTTT.